This entry features one T cell receptor beta chain sequence. This specimen comes from a study of OX40 agonist ivuxolimab in advanced cancers. Background on the study: Aged roughly 23 to 85 with a mean of approximately 60 years, they were approximately 79% male. Partial responses occurred in Three dose-escalation patients, one with hepatocellular carcinoma and two with cutaneous melanoma.

Sequencing used immunoSEQ multiplex PCR; TCRdb keeps in-frame clones, though not all of them. Among around 50,000 clones, about nine tenths were seen once, and the ten largest hold 9% to 15%. Trimming removed 2 bases from V and 4 bases from J; junction bases left unmatched: 4. CDR3 length: 16 residues. CDR1 is SGHVS, CDR2 FQNEAQ, per germline. The chain carries TRBV7-8 and TRBJ2-1; 11 nucleotides match TRBD2. Source: CD4+ or CD8+ T cells sorted from blood, taken in a trial of the OX40 agonist ivuxolimab. This clonotype originated in an adult with an advanced solid tumor such as melanoma, head and neck, liver or kidney cancer. The CDR3 loop is CASSLPSGGLYNEQFF. The DNA for the CDR3 is TGTGCCAGCAGCTTACCTAGCGGGGGGCTTTACAATGAGCAGTTCTTC.